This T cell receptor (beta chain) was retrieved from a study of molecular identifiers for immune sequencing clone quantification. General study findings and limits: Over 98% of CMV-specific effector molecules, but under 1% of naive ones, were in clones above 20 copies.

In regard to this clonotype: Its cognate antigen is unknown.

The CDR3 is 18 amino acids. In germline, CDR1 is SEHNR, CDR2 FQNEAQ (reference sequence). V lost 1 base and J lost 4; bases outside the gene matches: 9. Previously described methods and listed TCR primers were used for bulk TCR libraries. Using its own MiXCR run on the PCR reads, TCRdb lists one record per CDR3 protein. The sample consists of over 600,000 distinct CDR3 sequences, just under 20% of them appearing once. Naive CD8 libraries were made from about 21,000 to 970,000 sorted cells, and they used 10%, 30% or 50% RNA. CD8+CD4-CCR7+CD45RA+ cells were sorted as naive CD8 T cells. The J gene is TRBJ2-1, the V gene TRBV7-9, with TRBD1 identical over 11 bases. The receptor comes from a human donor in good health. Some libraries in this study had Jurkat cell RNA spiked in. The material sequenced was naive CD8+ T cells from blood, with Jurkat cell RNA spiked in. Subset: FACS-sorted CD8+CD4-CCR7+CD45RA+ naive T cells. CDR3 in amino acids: CASSLVGWDRGTYNEQFF. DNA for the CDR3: TGTGCCAGCAGCTTAGTTGGTTGGGACAGGGGGACATACAATGAGCAGTTCTTC.